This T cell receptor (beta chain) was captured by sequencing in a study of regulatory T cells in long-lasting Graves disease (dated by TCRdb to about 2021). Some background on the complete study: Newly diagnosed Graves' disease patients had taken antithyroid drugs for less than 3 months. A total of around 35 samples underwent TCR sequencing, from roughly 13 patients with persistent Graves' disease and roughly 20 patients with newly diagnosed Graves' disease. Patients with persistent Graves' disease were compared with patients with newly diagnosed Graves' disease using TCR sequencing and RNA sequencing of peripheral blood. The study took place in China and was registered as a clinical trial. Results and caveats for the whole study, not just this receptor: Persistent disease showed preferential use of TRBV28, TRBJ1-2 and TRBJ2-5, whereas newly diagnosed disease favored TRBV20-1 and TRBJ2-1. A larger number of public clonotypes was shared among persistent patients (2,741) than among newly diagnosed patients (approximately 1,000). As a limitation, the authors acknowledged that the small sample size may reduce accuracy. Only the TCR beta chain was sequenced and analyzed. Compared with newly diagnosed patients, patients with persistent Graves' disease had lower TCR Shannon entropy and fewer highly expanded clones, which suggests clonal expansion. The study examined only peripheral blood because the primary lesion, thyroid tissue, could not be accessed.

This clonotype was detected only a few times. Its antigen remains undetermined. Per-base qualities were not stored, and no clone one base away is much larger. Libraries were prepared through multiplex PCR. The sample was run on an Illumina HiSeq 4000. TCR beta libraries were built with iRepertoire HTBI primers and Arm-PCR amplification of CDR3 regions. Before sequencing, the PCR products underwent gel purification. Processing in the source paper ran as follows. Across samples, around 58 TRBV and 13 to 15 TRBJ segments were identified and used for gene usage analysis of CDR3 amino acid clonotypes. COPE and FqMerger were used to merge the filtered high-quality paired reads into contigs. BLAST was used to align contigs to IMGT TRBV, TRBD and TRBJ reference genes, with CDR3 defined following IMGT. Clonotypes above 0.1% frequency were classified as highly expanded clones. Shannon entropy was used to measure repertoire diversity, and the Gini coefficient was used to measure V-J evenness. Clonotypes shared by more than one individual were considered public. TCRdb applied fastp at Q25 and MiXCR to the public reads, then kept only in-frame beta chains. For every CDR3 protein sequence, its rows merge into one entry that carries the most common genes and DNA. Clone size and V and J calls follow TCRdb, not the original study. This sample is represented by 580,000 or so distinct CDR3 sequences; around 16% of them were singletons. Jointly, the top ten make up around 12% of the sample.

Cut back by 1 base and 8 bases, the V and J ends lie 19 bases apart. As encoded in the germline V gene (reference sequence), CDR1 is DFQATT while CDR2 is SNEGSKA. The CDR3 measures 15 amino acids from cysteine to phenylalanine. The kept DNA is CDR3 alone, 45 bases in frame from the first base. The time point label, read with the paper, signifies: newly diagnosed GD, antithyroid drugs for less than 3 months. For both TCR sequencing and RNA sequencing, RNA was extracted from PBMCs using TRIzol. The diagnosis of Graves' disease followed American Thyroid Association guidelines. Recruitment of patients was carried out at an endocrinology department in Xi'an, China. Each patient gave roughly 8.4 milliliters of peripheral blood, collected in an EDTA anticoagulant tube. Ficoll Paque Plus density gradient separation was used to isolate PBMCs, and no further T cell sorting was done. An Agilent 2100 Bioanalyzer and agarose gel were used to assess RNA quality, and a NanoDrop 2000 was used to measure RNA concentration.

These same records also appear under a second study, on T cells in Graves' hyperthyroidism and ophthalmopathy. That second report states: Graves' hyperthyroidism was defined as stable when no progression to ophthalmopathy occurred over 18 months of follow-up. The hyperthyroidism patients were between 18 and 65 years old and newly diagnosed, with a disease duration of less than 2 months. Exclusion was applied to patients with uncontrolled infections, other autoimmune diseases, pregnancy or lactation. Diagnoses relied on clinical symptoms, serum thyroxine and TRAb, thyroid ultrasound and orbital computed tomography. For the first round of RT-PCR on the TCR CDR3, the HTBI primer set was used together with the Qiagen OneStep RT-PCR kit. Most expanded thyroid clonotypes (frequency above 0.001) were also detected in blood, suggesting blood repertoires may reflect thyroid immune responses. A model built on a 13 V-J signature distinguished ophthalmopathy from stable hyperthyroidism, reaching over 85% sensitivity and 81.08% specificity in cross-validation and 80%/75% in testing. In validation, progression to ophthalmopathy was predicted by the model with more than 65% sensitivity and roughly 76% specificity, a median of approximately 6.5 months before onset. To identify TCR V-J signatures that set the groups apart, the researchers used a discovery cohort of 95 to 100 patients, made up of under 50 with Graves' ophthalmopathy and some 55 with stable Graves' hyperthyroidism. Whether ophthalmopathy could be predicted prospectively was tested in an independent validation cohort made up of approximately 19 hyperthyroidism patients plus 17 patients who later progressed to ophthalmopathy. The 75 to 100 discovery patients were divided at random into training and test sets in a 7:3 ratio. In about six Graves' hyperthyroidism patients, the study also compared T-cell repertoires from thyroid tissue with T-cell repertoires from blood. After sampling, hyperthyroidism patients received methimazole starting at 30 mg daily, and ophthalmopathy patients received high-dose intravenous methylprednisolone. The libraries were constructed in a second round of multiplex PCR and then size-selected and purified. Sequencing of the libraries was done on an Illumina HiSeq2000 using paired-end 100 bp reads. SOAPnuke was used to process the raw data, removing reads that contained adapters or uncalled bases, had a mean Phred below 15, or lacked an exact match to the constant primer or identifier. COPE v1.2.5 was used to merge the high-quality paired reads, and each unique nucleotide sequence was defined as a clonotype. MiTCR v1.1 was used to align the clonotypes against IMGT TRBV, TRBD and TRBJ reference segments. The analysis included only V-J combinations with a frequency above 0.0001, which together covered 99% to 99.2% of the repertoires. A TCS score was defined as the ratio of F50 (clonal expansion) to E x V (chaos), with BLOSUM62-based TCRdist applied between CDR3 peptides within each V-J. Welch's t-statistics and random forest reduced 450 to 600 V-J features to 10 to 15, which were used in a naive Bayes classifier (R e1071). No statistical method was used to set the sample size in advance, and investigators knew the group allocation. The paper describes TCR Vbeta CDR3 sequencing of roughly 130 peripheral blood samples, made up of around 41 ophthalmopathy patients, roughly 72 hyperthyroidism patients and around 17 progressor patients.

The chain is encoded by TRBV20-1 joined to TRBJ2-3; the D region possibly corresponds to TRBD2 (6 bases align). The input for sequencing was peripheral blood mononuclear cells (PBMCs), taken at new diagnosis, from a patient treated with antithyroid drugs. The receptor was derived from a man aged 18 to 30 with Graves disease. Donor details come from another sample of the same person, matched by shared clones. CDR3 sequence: CSARVGGLLGVTQYF. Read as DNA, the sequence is TGCAGTGCTAGAGTGGGGGGTCTTTTAGGGGTTACGCAGTATTTT.